The source of this TCR beta chain is a study of T-cell memory formation after mild COVID-19. CDR3 length: 15 amino acids. V trimming: 4 bases; J trimming: 4 bases; junction bases outside the gene matches: 10. TCRdb re-called the 5' RACE reads with MiXCR, one entry per CDR3 protein. The table records 49,000 or so distinct CDR3 sequences, about 7.3% of them present only once. The V gene is TRBV23-1, the J gene TRBJ2-7; TRBD1 matches at 7 bases. TRBV23-1 is placed among ORFs of uncertain function. The material sequenced was PBMCs or a T cell subset sorted from them (not recorded which). The receptor was derived from a man aged 18-30 years who had mild COVID-19 (a few samples of this study predate the infection). Cell type and time point are not known. The CDR3 region is CASSPPAGGEYEQYV. DNA for the CDR3: TGCGCCAGCAGTCCCCCAGCAGGGGGTGAGTACGAGCAGTACGTC.